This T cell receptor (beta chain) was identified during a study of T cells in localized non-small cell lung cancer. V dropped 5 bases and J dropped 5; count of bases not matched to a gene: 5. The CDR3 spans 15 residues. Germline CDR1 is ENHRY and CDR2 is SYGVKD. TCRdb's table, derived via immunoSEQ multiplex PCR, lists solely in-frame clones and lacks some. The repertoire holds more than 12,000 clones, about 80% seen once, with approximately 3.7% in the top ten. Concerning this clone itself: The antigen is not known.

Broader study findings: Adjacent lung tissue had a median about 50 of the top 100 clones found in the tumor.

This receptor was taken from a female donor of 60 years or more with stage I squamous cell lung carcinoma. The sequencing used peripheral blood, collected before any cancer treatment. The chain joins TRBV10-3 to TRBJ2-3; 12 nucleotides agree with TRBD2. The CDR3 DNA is TGTGCCATCAGTACGACTAGCGGGAGACGAGATACGCAGTATTTT. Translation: CAISTTSGRRDTQYF.